These T cell receptor beta chains were read from a single sample in a study of T-cell reconstitution after alpha-beta-depleted transplantation in children. TCRdb called the PCR reads again in MiXCR, with one record for every CDR3 protein. There are a few hundred thousand distinct CDR3 sequences in the sample; under 13% occur only once, and around 2.5% lies in the top ten. Specimen: PBMCs from the stem cell graft donor, collected from the stem cell graft. Receptors were obtained from a human donor who donated a stem cell graft to a child with acute lymphoblastic leukemia. CDR3s include the opening cysteine and the closing phenylalanine or tryptophan. A D gene is named only where the DNA matches it firmly. A clone size is listed for some rows: how often the clone was seen (once, few, many), or a class if it is expanded.

few,.,TRBV7-9,TRBJ1-6,CASSPRGQNSPLHF,TGTGCCAGCAGCCCCAGGGGACAAAATTCACCCCTCCACTTT
many,.,TRBV7-2,TRBJ2-3,CASSLSFGRTDTQYF,TGTGCCAGCAGCCTTTCCTTCGGGCGCACAGATACGCAGTATTTT
few,TRBD2,TRBV5-5,TRBJ2-1,CASSSRAREVSYNEQFF,TGTGCCAGCAGCTCCCGGGCGCGGGAGGTCTCCTACAATGAGCAGTTCTTC
.,TRBD2,TRBV20-1,TRBJ2-3,CSAHSGSSTDTQYF,TGCAGTGCTCATAGCGGGAGTAGCACAGATACGCAGTATTTT
many,.,TRBV20-1,TRBJ2-7,CSASDGTVSYEQYF,TGCAGTGCTAGTGACGGGACTGTCTCCTACGAGCAGTACTTC
many,.,TRBV7-2,TRBJ2-1,CASSLAGGDYNEQFF,TGTGCCAGCAGCTTAGCGGGGGGCGACTACAATGAGCAGTTCTTC
many,.,TRBV5-1,TRBJ2-2,CASSLSGAPNTGELFF,TGCGCCAGCAGCTTGTCCGGGGCCCCCAACACCGGGGAGCTGTTTTTT
.,.,TRBV29-1,TRBJ1-1,CSVGEGGRGEAFF,TGCAGCGTTGGGGAGGGGGGCAGGGGTGAAGCTTTCTTT
.,.,TRBV27,TRBJ2-7,CASSLRQRALDELYF,TGTGCCAGCAGTTTGCGGCAGCGGGCGCTCGACGAGCTGTACTTC
.,TRBD2,TRBV25-1,TRBJ2-5,CASSFAGAETQYF,TGTGCCAGCAGTTTTGCGGGAGCTGAGACCCAGTACTTC
.,.,TRBV19,TRBJ1-4,CASSEGRGMSNEKLFF,TGTGCCAGTAGTGAAGGTCGCGGGATGTCTAATGAAAAACTGTTTTTT
.,.,TRBV5-1,TRBJ1-2,CPSSSSRTYGYTF,TGCCCCAGCAGCTCTTCTAGGACCTATGGCTACACCTTC
few,.,TRBV28,TRBJ2-3,CASRGPGVGTSTDTQYF,TGTGCCAGCAGGGGCCCGGGAGTGGGTACTAGCACAGATACGCAGTATTTT
.,TRBD2,TRBV27,TRBJ2-3,CASSFLAGERATDTQYF,TGTGCCAGCAGTTTTCTAGCGGGAGAAAGAGCGACAGATACGCAGTATTTT
many,.,TRBV25-1,TRBJ2-7,CASSRHDSYEQYF,TGTGCCAGCAGTAGACACGACAGCTACGAGCAGTACTTC
many,TRBD1,TRBV20-1,TRBJ1-1,CSATGQMNTEAFF,TGCAGTGCTACGGGACAGATGAACACTGAAGCTTTCTTT
many,TRBD2,TRBV5-1,TRBJ2-7,CASSLRSGRGAYEQYF,TGCGCCAGCAGCTTACGGAGCGGGAGAGGGGCCTACGAGCAGTACTTC
.,.,TRBV18,TRBJ1-3,CASSPRGAGDTIYF,TGTGCCAGCTCACCCCGAGGGGCAGGGGACACCATATATTTT
many,.,TRBV10-2,TRBJ2-5,CASSESPFRLPRETQYF,TGCGCCAGCAGTGAGAGTCCCTTCAGACTACCAAGGGAGACCCAGTACTTC
many,.,TRBV6-2/TRBV6-3,TRBJ1-1,CATRRGGTEAFF,TGTGCCACCCGCCGGGGAGGCACTGAAGCTTTCTTT
few,.,TRBV6-1,TRBJ2-7,CASSEVQGIYEQYF,TGTGCCAGCAGTGAAGTTCAGGGGATCTACGAGCAGTACTTC
.,TRBD1,TRBV28,TRBJ2-7,CASSPRGRGSYEQYF,TGTGCCAGCAGTCCTAGGGGGCGTGGATCCTACGAGCAGTACTTC